This TCR beta chain was sequenced during a study of regulatory dendritic cells for organ transplantation (dated by TCRdb to the late 2010s). The study in broad terms: To make regulatory dendritic cells, monocytes were cultured with vitamin D3 on days 0 and 4 and with IL-10 on day 4. To evaluate the response of the DCs to a potent maturation-inducing agent, LPS was added to DC cultures on day 6. The TCRbeta repertoires of sorted naive and memory CD4+ and CD8+ T cells were sequenced before and after allostimulation with regulatory or mature dendritic cells. Study-wide conclusions, independent of this receptor: Among the resting subsets, memory CD8+ T cells contained the most alloreactive TCR clonotypes. Naive CD4+ and CD8+ T cells showed highly diverse repertoires, whereas memory cells were less diverse and memory CD8+ cells were the most oligoclonal. In both subjects, allostimulation led to expansion of memory CD8+ clones, though the expansion induced by regulatory dendritic cells appeared to be more limited than that induced by mature dendritic cells. Only a couple of subjects were sequenced, and considerable between-individual heterogeneity in the alloreactive memory CD8+ T cell pool was noted by the authors.

A multiplexed two-step PCR with Vbeta-specific forward primers and Jbeta-specific reverse primers was used to amplify the TCRbeta CDR3 regions. TCRbeta libraries were sequenced on an Illumina instrument through the immunoSEQ service. The source study handled its data this way. V, D and J genes were assigned using IMGT annotation, and counts were corrected for multiplex PCR bias using synthetic CDR3 analogues. In the immunoSEQ Analyzer, repertoire clonality was calculated as one minus normalized Shannon entropy. Clonal expansion was defined using Fisher's exact test with Benjamini-Hochberg false discovery rate control and a two-tailed threshold of P<0.01. The source is immuneACCESS, and TCRdb retained only in-frame sequences with V and J called. Part of the clones is not carried over; for the studies checked, unresolved V genes explain less than half of this, and the remainder is unexplained. V and J calls and clone size come straight from that table; D and trimming were deduced from the DNA. The sample yields about 20,000 clones; roughly 87% were counted once. The ten top clones hold 0.26% of the sample.

CDR1 SGHNT and CDR2 YYREEE are derived from the germline V gene (reference sequence). From the cysteine up to the phenylalanine, the CDR3 has a length of 14 residues. Left in the record is the CDR3 DNA by itself, 42 bases read in frame from the first base. The germline V end is reduced by 4 bases and the J end by 5 bases; junction bases left unmatched: 3. On this clone: Its specific antigen is unknown. Per-base quality was not reported, and no clone a single base away is much larger than it.

Sorted T cell subsets were CFSE-labeled and co-cultured for 4 to 6 days with allogeneic regulatory or mature dendritic cells at a 1:10 DC:T ratio. FACS was used to sort CD4+ or CD8+ cells into naive T cells (CD45RA+) and memory T cells (CD45RO+). T cells for TCR sequencing came from two healthy control subjects. The Qiagen DNeasy Blood & Tissue Kit was used for extraction of genomic DNA. In this chain, TRBV5-4 is recombined with TRBJ1-4, with 9 bases in between that match TRBD1. The receptor comes from a human donor in good health. Sample: naive CD4+ T cells from blood cultured with dendritic cells. In the paper's terms, the cell subset or site label means: CD45RA+ naive T cells. This receptor has the CDR3 CASSRQGVNEKLFF. The nucleotide sequence is TGTGCCAGCAGCCGACAGGGGGTGAATGAAAAACTGTTTTTT.